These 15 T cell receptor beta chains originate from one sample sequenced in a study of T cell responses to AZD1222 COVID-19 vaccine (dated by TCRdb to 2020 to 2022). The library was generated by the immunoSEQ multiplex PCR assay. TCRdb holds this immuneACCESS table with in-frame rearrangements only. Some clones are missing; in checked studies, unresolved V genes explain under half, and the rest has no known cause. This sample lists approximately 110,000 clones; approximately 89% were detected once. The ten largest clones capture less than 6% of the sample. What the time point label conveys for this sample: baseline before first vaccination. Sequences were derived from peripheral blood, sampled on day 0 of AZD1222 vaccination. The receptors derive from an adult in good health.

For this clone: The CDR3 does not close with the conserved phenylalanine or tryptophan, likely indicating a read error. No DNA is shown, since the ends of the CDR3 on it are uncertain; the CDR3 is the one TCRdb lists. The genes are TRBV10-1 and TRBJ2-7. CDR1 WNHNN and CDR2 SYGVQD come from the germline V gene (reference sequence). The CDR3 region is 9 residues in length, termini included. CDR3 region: CASSGSAPA.

The CDR3 sequence is CASGWAGYEQYF. The CDR3 DNA is TGTGCTAGTGGCTGGGCAGGGTACGAGCAGTACTTC. The chain recombines TRBV12-5 with TRBJ2-7; a weak D match, TRBD1 (5 bases). This CDR3 is built from 12 residues. Germline CDR1 is LGHNT and CDR2 is FRNRAP. V gave up 6 bases and J gave up 4 bases, with 10 bases separating them.

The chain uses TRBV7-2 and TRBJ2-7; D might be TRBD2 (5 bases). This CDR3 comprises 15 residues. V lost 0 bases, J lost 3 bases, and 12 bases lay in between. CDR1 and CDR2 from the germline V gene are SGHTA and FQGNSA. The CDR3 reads CASSLAGSAGYEQYF. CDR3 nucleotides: TGTGCCAGCAGCTTAGCAGGGAGTGCCGGCTACGAGCAGTACTTC.

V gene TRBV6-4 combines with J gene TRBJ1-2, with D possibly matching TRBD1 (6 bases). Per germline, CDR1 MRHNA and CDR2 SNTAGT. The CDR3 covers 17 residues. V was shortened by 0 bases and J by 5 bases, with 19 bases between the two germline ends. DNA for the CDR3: TGTGCCAGCAGTGACTCGACGGCGCGGGGGCCAATTTATGGCTACACCTTC. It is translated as CASSDSTARGPIYGYTF.

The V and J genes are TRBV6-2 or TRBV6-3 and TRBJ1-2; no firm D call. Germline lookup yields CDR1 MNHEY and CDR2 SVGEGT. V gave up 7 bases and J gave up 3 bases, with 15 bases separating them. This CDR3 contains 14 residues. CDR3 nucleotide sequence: TGTGCCAGCACCCCCGGACCGCCGGACTATGGCTACACCTTC. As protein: CASTPGPPDYGYTF.

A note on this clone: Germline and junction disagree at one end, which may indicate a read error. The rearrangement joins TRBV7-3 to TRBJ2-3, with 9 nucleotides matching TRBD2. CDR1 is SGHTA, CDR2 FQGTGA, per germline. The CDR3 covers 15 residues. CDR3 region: CASSLIASGVDMQYF. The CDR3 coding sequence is TGTGCCAGCAGCTTAATTGCTAGCGGGGTAGATATGCAGTATTTT. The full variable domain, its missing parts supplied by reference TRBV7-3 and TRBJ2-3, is GAGVSQTPSNKVTEKGKYVELRCDPISGHTALYWYRQSLGQGPEFLIYFQGTGAADDSGLPNDRFFAVRPEGSVSTLKIQRTERGDSAVYLCASSLIASGVDMQYFGPGTRLTVL.

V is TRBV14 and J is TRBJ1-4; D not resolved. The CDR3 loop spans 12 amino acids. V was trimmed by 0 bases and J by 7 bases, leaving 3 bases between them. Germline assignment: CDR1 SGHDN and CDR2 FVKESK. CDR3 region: CASSQESEKLFF. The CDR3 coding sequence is TGTGCCAGCAGCCAAGAATCTGAAAAACTGTTTTTT.

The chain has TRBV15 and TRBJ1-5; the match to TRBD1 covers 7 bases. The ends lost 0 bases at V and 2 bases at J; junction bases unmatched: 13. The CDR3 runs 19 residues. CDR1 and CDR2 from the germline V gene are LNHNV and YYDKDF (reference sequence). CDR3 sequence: CATSRDWGDSPHGNQPQHF. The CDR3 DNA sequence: TGTGCCACCAGCAGAGATTGGGGGGACAGCCCCCATGGCAATCAGCCCCAGCATTTT.

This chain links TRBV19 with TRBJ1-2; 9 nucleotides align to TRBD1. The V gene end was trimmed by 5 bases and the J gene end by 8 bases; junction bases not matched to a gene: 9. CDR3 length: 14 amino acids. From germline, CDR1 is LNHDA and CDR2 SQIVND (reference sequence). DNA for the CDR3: TGTGCCAGTAGTGATCGGGGACAGGGTAGCGGCTACACCTTC. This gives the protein CASSDRGQGSGYTF.

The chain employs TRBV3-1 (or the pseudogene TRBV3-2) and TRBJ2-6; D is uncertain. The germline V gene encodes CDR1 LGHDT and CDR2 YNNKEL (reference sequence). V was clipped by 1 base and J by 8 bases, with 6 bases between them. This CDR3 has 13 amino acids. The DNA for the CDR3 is TGTGCCAGCAGCCAAGTAGGGACCAACGTCCTGACTTTC. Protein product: CASSQVGTNVLTF.

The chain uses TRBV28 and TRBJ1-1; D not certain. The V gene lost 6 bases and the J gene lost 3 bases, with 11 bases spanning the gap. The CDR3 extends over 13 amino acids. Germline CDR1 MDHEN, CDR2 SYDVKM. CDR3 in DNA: TGTGCCAGCAGCCCTCCTCGTGACACTGAAGCTTTCTTT. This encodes CASSPPRDTEAFF.

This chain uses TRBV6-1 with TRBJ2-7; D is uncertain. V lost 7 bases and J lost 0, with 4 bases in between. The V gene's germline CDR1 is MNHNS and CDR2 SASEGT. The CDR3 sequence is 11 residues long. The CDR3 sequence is CASKFSYEQYF. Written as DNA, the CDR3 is TGTGCCAGCAAGTTCTCCTACGAGCAGTACTTC.

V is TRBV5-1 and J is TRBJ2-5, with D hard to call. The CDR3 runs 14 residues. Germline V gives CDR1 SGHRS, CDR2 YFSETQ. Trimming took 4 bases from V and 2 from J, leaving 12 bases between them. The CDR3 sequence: CASSPSPQQETQYF. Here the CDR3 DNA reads TGCGCCAGCAGCCCGAGTCCACAGCAAGAGACCCAGTACTTC.

The CDR3: CASTSSGQFNYGYTF. CDR3 nucleotide sequence: TGTGCCAGTACCTCGTCGGGACAGTTCAACTATGGCTACACCTTC. The genes are TRBV19 and TRBJ1-2; TRBD1 matches at 7 bases. The V segment lost 7 bases and the J segment 2 bases; nucleotides outside the gene matches: 10. The CDR3 runs to 15 residues. Per the germline V gene, CDR1 is LNHDA and CDR2 is SQIVND (reference sequence).

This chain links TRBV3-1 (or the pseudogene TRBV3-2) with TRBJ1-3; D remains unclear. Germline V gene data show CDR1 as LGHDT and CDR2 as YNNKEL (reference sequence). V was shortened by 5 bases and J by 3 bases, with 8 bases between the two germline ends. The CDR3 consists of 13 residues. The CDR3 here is CASSESGGNTIYF. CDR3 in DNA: TGTGCCAGCAGCGAATCGGGTGGAAACACCATATATTTT.